These 20 T cell receptor beta chains were all obtained from the same sample, sequenced in a study of molecular identifiers for immune sequencing clone quantification. In TCRdb, the PCR reads were re-called with MiXCR into one record per CDR3 protein. Of 400,000 to 600,000 distinct CDR3 sequences in the sample, over 20% were seen once. The sequenced material came from naive CD8+ T cells from blood, with Jurkat cell RNA spiked in. Noted subset: FACS-sorted CD8+CD4-CCR7+CD45RA+ naive T cells. These TCRs come from a human donor in good health. Some libraries in this study had Jurkat cell RNA spiked in.

The chain combines TRBV28 with TRBJ1-1; D is undetermined. The CDR3 contains 15 residues. V was clipped by 3 bases and J by 4 bases, with 15 bases between them. Germline CDR1 MDHEN, CDR2 SYDVKM. This chain's CDR3 is CASSFRGSRSTEAFF. The CDR3 region has the DNA TGTGCCAGCAGTTTTCGCGGCTCAAGGAGCACTGAAGCTTTCTTT.

This clonotype was detected ten times or more. V and J are TRBV5-1 and TRBJ2-3; 7 bases line up with TRBD2. The CDR3 consists of 15 residues. CDR1 is SGHRS, CDR2 YFSETQ, per germline. V lost 0 bases, J lost 2 bases, and 3 bases stayed unmatched. For the CDR3, the DNA is TGCGCCAGCAGCTTGGTGGGAGGGCACACAGATACGCAGTATTTT. It is translated as CASSLVGGHTDTQYF.

V usage is TRBV19 and J usage is TRBJ1-3, with a tentative D call TRBD1 (6 bases). CDR3 length: 13 residues. Per the germline V gene, CDR1 is LNHDA and CDR2 is SQIVND (reference sequence). V was trimmed by 7 bases and J by 1 base, leaving 8 bases between them. In nucleotides, the CDR3 is TGTGCCAGTACAGGGGCATCTGGAAACACCATATATTTT. The encoded protein is CASTGASGNTIYF.

This chain uses TRBV24-1 with TRBJ2-1; 10 bases line up with TRBD2. This CDR3 is 15 amino acids long. Trimming at V came to 5 bases and at J to 5 bases, leaving 5 bases not matched to a gene. The germline CDR1 and CDR2 sequences are KGHDR and SFDVKD. For the CDR3, the DNA is TGTGCCACCAGTGCCATAACTAGCGGGAACAATGAGCAGTTCTTC. Translated, it gives CATSAITSGNNEQFF.

In the case of this clonotype: This may stem from a read error, because a much larger clone lies one nucleotide away. The genes are TRBV30 and TRBJ1-1; D is undetermined. The CDR3 runs to 12 residues. Deletions cut 0 bases from V and 6 bases from J, with 8 bases between. Germline CDR1 reads GTSNPN; CDR2 reads SVGIG (reference sequence). The CDR3 nucleotides are TGTGCCTGGAGTGTAATGGGAGCTGAAGCTTTCTTT. It encodes CAWSVMGAEAFF.

A note on this clonotype: Just one base apart from a much larger clone, this may be a read error. The rearrangement uses TRBV28 and TRBJ2-3; D is perhaps TRBD1 or TRBD2 (5 bases each). This CDR3 comprises 15 residues. Looked up from germline, CDR1 is MDHEN and CDR2 is SYDVKM. V dropped 8 bases and J dropped 0 bases, with 15 bases sitting between them. The CDR3 coding sequence is TGTGCCAGCGCCGCTGGGACGGAGAGCACAGATACGCAGTATTTT. It encodes CASAAGTESTDTQYF.

This clonotype occurred many times. The rearrangement joins TRBV30 to TRBJ2-1; 7 bases map to TRBD1. The CDR3 totals 14 residues. Losses at the gene ends were 2 bases for V and 5 bases for J; bases not matched to a gene: 6. Germline V CDR1 and CDR2: GTSNPN, SVGIG (reference sequence). Written as DNA, the CDR3 is TGTGCCTGGAGTACAGGGGTTGGGCACAATGAGCAGTTCTTC. Translated, it gives CAWSTGVGHNEQFF. Using reference TRBV30 and TRBJ2-1 for the parts outside the CDR3, the full variable domain is SQTIHQWPATLVQPVGSPLSLECTVEGTSNPNLYWYRQAAGRGLQLLFYSVGIGQISSEVPQNLSASRPQDRQFILSSKKLLLSDSGFYLCAWSTGVGHNEQFFGPGTRLTVL.

This clonotype was seen many times. V and J are TRBV28 and TRBJ2-5; TRBD2 might be the D (5 bases). CDR3 size: 16 residues. Germline assignment: CDR1 MDHEN and CDR2 SYDVKM. The V end was cut by 7 bases, the J end by 4 bases, with 22 bases between. This CDR3 is CASTPGIGVGLETQYF. In DNA, the CDR3 is TGTGCCAGCACCCCCGGGATAGGAGTAGGACTAGAGACCCAGTACTTC.

A word on this clonotype: This may be a read error, as it is one base from a much larger clone. V gene TRBV9 combines with J gene TRBJ1-1; no clear D. Per germline, CDR1 SGDLS and CDR2 YYNGEE. The V end was cut by 0 bases, the J end by 1 base, with 7 bases between. CDR3 size: 14 residues. The CDR3 loop is CASSVELENTEAFF. The CDR3, as DNA: TGTGCCAGCAGCGTAGAGCTCGAGAACACTGAAGCTTTCTTT.

This clonotype was seen many times. The chain recombines TRBV19 with TRBJ1-2, with 7 positions matching TRBD1. V trimming: 0 bases; J trimming: 2 bases; junction bases outside the gene matches: 6. The CDR3 sequence is 16 residues long. CDR1 and CDR2 (germline): LNHDA, SQIVND (reference sequence). The CDR3 region is CASSIDAGQQNYGYTF. The CDR3 DNA sequence: TGTGCCAGTAGTATAGATGCGGGACAGCAGAACTATGGCTACACCTTC. Supplemented by reference TRBV19 and TRBJ1-2, the full variable domain reads DGGITQSPKYLFRKEGQNVTLSCEQNLNHDAMYWYRQDPGQGLRLIYYSQIVNDFQKGDIAEGYSVSREKKESFPLTVTSAQKNPTAFYLCASSIDAGQQNYGYTFGSGTRLTVV.

The J gene is TRBJ2-1, the V gene TRBV5-1, with D possibly being TRBD2 (5 bases). The CDR3 length is 14 residues. In germline, CDR1 is SGHRS, CDR2 YFSETQ. Deletions cut 2 bases from V and 8 bases from J, with 14 bases between. The CDR3 sequence: CASSFSGSGDEQFF. The CDR3 DNA is TGCGCCAGCAGCTTCAGTGGGTCCGGGGATGAGCAGTTCTTC.

The sample holds many counts of this clonotype. This chain uses TRBV7-9 with TRBJ2-5; D unresolved. The V gene lost 1 base and the J gene lost 1 base, with 7 bases spanning the gap. The CDR3 length is 14 residues. Per the germline V gene, CDR1 is SEHNR and CDR2 is FQNEAQ (reference sequence). CDR3 sequence: CASSLVSPQETQYF. The DNA for the CDR3 is TGTGCCAGCAGCTTAGTCAGTCCCCAAGAGACCCAGTACTTC.

This clonotype was recorded at least ten times. The chain carries TRBV4-3 and TRBJ2-7; TRBD2 agrees at 10 bases. With V trimmed by 1 base and J by 5 bases, 2 bases remained unmatched. CDR1 is LGHNA, CDR2 YSLEER, per germline. This CDR3 has 14 amino acids. CDR3 amino acids: CASSQGLAGDEQYF. CDR3 sequence (DNA): TGCGCCAGCAGCCAAGGGCTAGCGGGAGACGAGCAGTACTTC.

In its sample, this clonotype was seen a few times. The rearrangement uses TRBV6-1 and TRBJ1-1; a possible D gene is TRBD1 (5 bases). The V end was cut by 7 bases, the J end by 5 bases, with 11 bases between. Germline lookup yields CDR1 MNHNS and CDR2 SASEGT. This CDR3 has 12 amino acids. CDR3 nucleotide sequence: TGTGCCAGCAATTACAGGAAGACTGAAGCTTTCTTT. It encodes CASNYRKTEAFF.

This clonotype has ten or more counts. This chain uses TRBV4-3 with TRBJ2-6; D gene uncertain. Germline values: CDR1 LGHNA, CDR2 YSLEER. Trimming left V 2 bases short and J 0 bases short, with 8 bases between. This CDR3 is built from 16 residues. DNA of the CDR3: TGCGCCAGCAGCCAACAGCTGAGCTCTGGGGCCAACGTCCTGACTTTC. Translation gives CASSQQLSSGANVLTF.

The genes are TRBV7-9 and TRBJ2-1; a possible D gene is TRBD2 (6 bases). Germline-derived CDR1 and CDR2 are SEHNR and FQNEAQ (reference sequence). The V and J ends lost 5 bases and 5 bases respectively, with 10 bases between them. This CDR3 region has 13 residues. The CDR3 bases are TGTGCCAGCAGCACTGGACTACACAATGAGCAGTTCTTC. This gives the protein CASSTGLHNEQFF. The full variable domain, its missing parts supplied by reference TRBV7-9 and TRBJ2-1, is DTGVSQNPRHKITKRGQNVTFRCDPISEHNRLYWYRQTLGQGPEFLTYFQNEAQLEKSRLLSDRFSAERPKGSFSTLEIQRTEQGDSAMYLCASSTGLHNEQFFGPGTRLTVL.

This clonotype showed up just a few times. CDR3 DNA: TGTGCCAGTGGGCACAGGTTTAACGAGCAGTACTTC. Translated, it gives CASGHRFNEQYF. The V call is TRBV7-9, the J call TRBJ2-7; TRBD1 might be the D (5 bases). CDR3 length: 12 residues. Trimming pared 9 bases from V and 5 bases from J, leaving 14 bases between. Germline V lookup: CDR1 SEHNR, CDR2 FQNEAQ (reference sequence).

Of note for this clonotype: A read error may explain this, as a much larger clone is one base away. The rearrangement uses TRBV4-1 and TRBJ1-1; no clear D gene. The CDR3 extends over 15 amino acids. Germline CDR1 reads MGHRA; CDR2 reads YSYEKL. V lost 1 base to trimming and J lost 3 bases, with 12 bases between them. The CDR3 region has the DNA TGCGCCAGCAGCCAAGTTCAGACATGGGACACTGAAGCTTTCTTT. It yields the protein CASSQVQTWDTEAFF.

This clonotype appeared a few times. This chain connects TRBV4-1 to TRBJ1-2; TRBD1 aligns across 8 bases. From germline, CDR1 is MGHRA and CDR2 YSYEKL. The CDR3 is made up of 16 amino acids. V lost 0 bases and J lost 2; bases outside the gene matches: 5. The CDR3 sequence is CASSQESDRANYGYTF. CDR3 nucleotide sequence: TGCGCCAGCAGCCAAGAGTCGGACAGGGCGAACTATGGCTACACCTTC.

Many counts were recorded for this clonotype. The chain couples TRBV12-3 or TRBV12-4 to TRBJ2-6; D may be TRBD1 (6 bases). The length of the CDR3 is 20 residues. The V and J ends lost 5 bases and 0 bases respectively, with 23 bases between them. The CDR3 DNA sequence: TGTGCCAGCAGTACCGATTCAGAGACAGGCGATAACTCTGGGGCCAACGTCCTGACTTTC. Amino acid sequence: CASSTDSETGDNSGANVLTF.